Sequencing of this TCR beta chain was carried out in a study of cytomegalovirus exposure and HLA in healthy donors (dated by TCRdb to 2017 to 2019). The study in broad terms: According to an earlier analysis of several hundred of the donors, about 179 million T cells yielded 90 million to 130 million unique TCR beta sequences and about 300 Gb of sequence data. To study patterns of TCR occurrence, a later analysis re-analyzed previously published TCR beta repertoires from around 700 donors and added high-resolution HLA genotyping. In addition to the first cohort of around 670 subjects, a separate validation cohort of 100 to 150 different subjects was used. Typing coverage differed by locus: A, B, C, DRB1 and DQB1 were typed in about 620-640 donors, DQA1 in 500 to 550, DPA1 in 600 to 610, and DPB1 in approximately 450. In a later genetic analysis, genome-wide SNP genotypes for about 65% of the roughly 700 donors were used, and that subset was treated as a discovery cohort. An earlier analysis of 500 to 750 of the donors applied high-throughput TCR beta sequencing to assess whether each TCR beta V gene segment acted as functional or pseudogenic. HLA typing included class I and class II loci at four-digit resolution. Among some 400 genotyped donors of the cohort, an average of approximately 240,000 unique TCR beta nucleotide sequences was sequenced per donor, of which approximately 18% were non-productive. Of the roughly 400 genotyped donors, 81% fell in the genetic ancestry cluster associated with self-reported Caucasian donors. A handful of DR-DQ haplotypes were handled as single units for association and clustering because linkage in the cohort was strong. Around 320 gigabases of sequencing data and 78 million or so unique TCR sequences were included in an early release covering about 700 HLA-typed donors. Using immunosequencing, the study profiled T cell repertoires from some 670 subjects and related those repertoires to cytomegalovirus serostatus. To predict cytomegalovirus infection status, the study brought together high-throughput TCR immunosequencing, statistical association of individual TCRs with disease status, and machine learning. Alongside the repertoire data, information on donor age, sex, ethnicity and CMV serostatus was compiled. All discovery cohort repertoires had been generated using a single sequencing platform. Rather than using new phenotypic data, the later analysis identified candidate immune exposures from TCR beta sequences and from how often those sequences occurred across donors. The study aimed to test whether signatures of past pathogen exposure could be identified by cataloging public T cell receptors.

On this clone: Its specific antigen is unknown.

The library was generated by the immunoSEQ multiplex PCR assay. For the multiplex PCR, a mixture combining 60 forward primers for TCR Vbeta segments and 13 reverse primers for TCR Jbeta segments was used. The CDR3 region of rearranged TCR beta genes was amplified from genomic DNA with a multiplex PCR assay. Amplified TCR beta libraries were sequenced as 87-base-pair reads on the Illumina HiSeq System. From the authors' description of their analysis: A later analysis counted about 80 million unique TCR beta chains across the 650 to 700 repertoires, and 9 million to 14 million of these chains were shared by at least two donors. Raw reads were error-corrected and collapsed into unique sequences with a nearest-neighbor algorithm that merged closely related sequences to remove PCR and sequencing errors. To assign V, D and J gene segments, CDR3 sequences were aligned to IMGT reference sequences. For a sequence to be retained, a match of at least six nucleotides to both a V gene segment and a J gene segment was required. Rearrangements were classified as productive when the CDR3 lacked stop codons and remained in frame with V and J, and all other rearrangements were classified as non-productive. Following IMGT convention, CDR3 was defined as the stretch from the second conserved V-encoded cysteine up to the conserved J-encoded phenylalanine. In an earlier analysis of approximately 590 of the donors, sequences lacking an unambiguous match to a single V gene segment were excluded. An earlier analysis of 587 of the donors classified V segments as functional when productive rearrangements were above 56.7% and as segregating when the standard deviation between donors was above 5%. To diagnose cytomegalovirus status from the catalog of TCR beta chain sequences, a statistical classification framework was built. In a later analysis, TCR nucleotide sequences were compared against IMGT/GENE-DB human TR gene sequences so that V and J genes could be assigned. The TCRdist pipeline was used in a later analysis to assign CDR3 sequences and most-parsimonious VDJ recombination scenarios. A later analysis defined each TCR beta chain by its CDR3 amino acid sequence plus V-gene family, and excluded reads lacking a unique V-gene family. A later analysis removed 500 to 650 highly shared, low-generation-probability nucleotide sequences to deal with suspected cross-contamination and a sequencing artifact. A later analysis calculated a clonal expansion index for each public chain from normalized within-repertoire ranks of inferred template counts. Generation probabilities in a later analysis came from a VDJ recombination model fitted to out-of-frame rearrangements, and those results were checked against IGoR. In a later analysis, hypergeometric tests were used to score TCR-TCR, TCR-HLA and TCR-CMV co-occurrence, with a repertoire-size bias correction applied to TCR pairs. False discovery rates were estimated in a later analysis by permuting HLA or CMV assignments 20 times. In a later analysis, co-occurring TCRs were grouped using DBSCAN, with TCRdist sequence similarity added in when clustering inside HLA-allele-positive subsets. Repertoires with fewer than 30,000 or more than 120,000 public chains were left out of co-occurrence clustering, as were about 5 repertoires with anomalous nucleotide sharing. The table comes from immuneACCESS by way of TCRdb, which keeps in-frame sequences with V and J called. Part of the clones is missing from these tables; in studies checked, under half for an unresolved V gene and the rest for unknown reasons. Clonal size and the V and J genes are those of that table, whereas D and trimming came from the DNA. This sample's records show tens of thousands of clones. Approximately 1.6% of the sample comes from the top ten.

The research as a whole found: The study listed around 160 TCR beta chains as associated with cytomegalovirus. An association between a missense DCLRE1C variant and V-gene and J-gene trimming of TCR beta chains was found in a later genetic analysis and replicated in an independent cohort. CMV serostatus was the only immune exposure information available for the cohort. A further reported finding was that TCR beta sequences accurately predicted the HLA-A and HLA-B alleles for most subjects in the first cohort. Roughly 17 rarely observed V segments, including chromosome 9 orphons, were excluded from the earlier analysis of approximately 600 of the donors because counts were too low. In vitro tests confirmed that three of the cytomegalovirus-associated TCR beta chains recognize cytomegalovirus antigens. Presence/absence analyses assumed roughly uniform sequencing depth across donors, an assumption that may not hold. Because HLA typing was unavailable for some donors at each locus, only the typed subset was used in association tests. Most TCR sequences were seen in very few donors, while some public TCRs were found in many individuals. In an earlier analysis of 587 of the donors, most TCR beta V segments appeared in productive rearrangements about 87% or about 30% of the time, broadly matching IMGT annotations. Most CMV-associated TCR beta chains appeared to be HLA-restricted in a later analysis, and the HLA associations seemed to be driven largely by CMV exposure. In a later analysis, over 15,000 TCR beta sequences were associated with specific HLA alleles at a false discovery rate of 0.05. Correlated functional status among segregating V segments might reflect linkage disequilibrium, but an unknown experimental factor could not be ruled out. Compared with equally common non-associated chains, HLA-associated TCR beta chains in a later analysis were more clonally expanded and had lower generation probabilities. The sequencing pipeline was judged likely to have produced a cluster of highly shared sequence variants as a technical artifact. In both the original and validation cohorts, the classifier was reported to diagnose cytomegalovirus status with high specificity and sensitivity. A later analysis found that TCR association rates varied across HLA loci, with DRB1 alleles showing the most associated TCRs and HLA-C alleles the fewest. When HLA alleles, especially DR and DQ, strongly co-occurred, attributing TCR associations to individual alleles was difficult. According to a later analysis, parvovirus B19, influenza, CMV and Epstein-Barr virus appeared linked to several top co-occurrence clusters. According to a later genetic analysis, donors in an Asian-associated ancestry cluster had fewer N-insertions in productive TCRs than the approximately 630-donor mean. Some IMGT-functional V segments, including TRBV6-2 and TRBV6-3, could not be told apart with the 87-base-pair reads, so those segments were excluded. According to the authors, the approach could potentially be generalized to other disease states and immunological phenotypes. This cohort had only TCR beta chains sequenced, and the lack of alpha or paired-chain data limited which features could be detected.

At the junction V is shortened by 5 bases and J by 6 bases; bases outside the gene matches: 5. CDR1 and CDR2 are drawn from the germline V gene (reference sequence): LNHDA, SQIVND. Taken from cysteine to phenylalanine, the CDR3 has 13 residues. Of all the DNA, just the CDR3 is kept, 39 bases in frame from base 1. The cohort consisted of 666 healthy bone marrow donors. At the time of sampling, all cohort members were nominally healthy, though unrecorded immune exposures were likely present. The donor was CMV seronegative and belonged to the group of over 300 seronegative cohort members. A peripheral blood sample was collected from each donor, and TCR beta sequencing was performed on peripheral blood mononuclear cells. Genomic DNA was extracted from the blood cell samples with the Qiagen DNeasy Blood Extraction Kit.

The sequence derives from a woman aged 25 to 39 in good health and CMV-seronegative. What was sequenced was PBMCs. Here the chain combines TRBV19 and TRBJ1-1, with 8 bases aligning to TRBD1. Here the CDR3 is given as CASSQQGVSEAFF. The DNA is TGTGCCAGTAGTCAACAGGGGGTCTCTGAAGCTTTCTTT.